The 9 T cell receptor beta chains below were found in one sample sequenced in a study of patients and donors after allogeneic stem cell transplantation. TCRdb re-analysed the RT-PCR reads in MiXCR, keeping a single row per CDR3 protein. Altogether over 1,500 distinct CDR3 sequences are present, about 25% being singletons, with the ten largest covering roughly 28%. The sequenced sample was blood, either unsorted or a sorted T cell fraction (not recorded which). These receptors all stem from a human donor who was either an allogeneic HSCT recipient or a stem cell or donor lymphocyte infusion donor (not recorded which). It is not recorded whose cells these are; they may come from a transplant donor.

V usage is TRBV7-2 and J usage is TRBJ1-5; no clear D. Per germline, CDR1 SGHTA and CDR2 FQGNSA. V was pared by 1 base and J by 6 bases, with 7 bases between. The CDR3 consists of 13 residues. Written as DNA, the CDR3 is TGTGCCAGCAGCTTAGACGGGGTTCAGCCCCAGCATTTT. Encoded protein: CASSLDGVQPQHF.

By sample share, this clonotype is large. CDR3 coding DNA: TGTGCCACCAGCCAGGGGGCCTATAGCACAGATACGCAGTATTTT. Translation: CATSQGAYSTDTQYF. The V and J genes are TRBV15 and TRBJ2-3; TRBD1 matches at 8 bases. This CDR3 comprises 15 residues. In germline, CDR1 is LNHNV, CDR2 YYDKDF (reference sequence). V shed 5 bases, J shed 0 bases, and the junction held 4 bases outside the gene matches.

This clonotype was recorded a few times. The J gene is TRBJ2-4, the V gene TRBV19, with 7 bases aligning to TRBD2. The CDR3 is 15 residues long. The trim removed 7 bases at V and 0 bases at J, leaving 6 bases unmatched. Germline CDR1 reads LNHDA; CDR2 reads SQIVND (reference sequence). This CDR3 is CASMPGGLAKNIQYF. Here the CDR3 DNA reads TGTGCCAGTATGCCGGGGGGACTAGCCAAAAACATTCAGTACTTC.

This clonotype is classed as medium-sized (0.01 to 0.1%). The V and J genes are TRBV20-1 and TRBJ2-7; no firm D call. The CDR3 is 12 residues long. V was shortened by 4 bases and J by 5 bases, with 12 bases between the two germline ends. CDR1 is DFQATT, CDR2 SNEGSKA, per germline (reference sequence). CDR3 loop: CSAIEGTNEQYF. In nucleotides, the CDR3 is TGCAGTGCTATAGAAGGAACTAACGAGCAGTACTTC.

The chain employs TRBV20-1 and TRBJ2-1, with D perhaps being TRBD1 or TRBD2 (5 bases each). The ends were cut back, 0 bases at V and 3 bases at J, with 12 bases in the middle. The germline gives CDR1 DFQATT, CDR2 SNEGSKA (reference sequence). The CDR3 spans 15 residues. The CDR3 DNA reads TGCAGTGCTAGAGATATGGGGGATGTCTACAATGAGCAGTTCTTC. This encodes CSARDMGDVYNEQFF.

The chain combines TRBV7-2 with TRBJ2-3; D is uncertain. The germline V gene has CDR1 SGHTA and CDR2 FQGNSA. The CDR3 is made up of 13 amino acids. Trimming removed 1 base from V and 2 bases from J, with 4 bases in between. CDR3 in amino acids: CASSLGATDTQYF. The CDR3 bases are TGTGCCAGCAGCTTAGGCGCCACAGATACGCAGTATTTT.

This clonotype was seen a few times. J is TRBJ2-5 and V is TRBV6-1; TRBD2 is a possible D gene (5 bases). The germline gives CDR1 MNHNS, CDR2 SASEGT. V was pared by 6 bases and J by 4 bases, with 15 bases between. CDR3 length equals 14 residues. CDR3 region: CASRPGGPGETQYF. CDR3 nucleotides: TGTGCCAGCAGACCCGGCGGGCCTGGAGAGACCCAGTACTTC.

V and J are TRBV5-5 and TRBJ2-7, with TRBD2 matching over 7 bases. Unmatched junction bases numbered 3, after V lost 0 bases and J lost 3 bases. CDR1 and CDR2 (germline): SGHKS, YYEKEE (reference sequence). CDR3 length equals 14 residues. CDR3 bases: TGTGCCAGCAGCTTGGGACTAGCTGACTACGAGCAGTACTTC. This codes for CASSLGLADYEQYF.

CDR3 amino acids: CASSPGQVVTDTQYF. CDR3 coding DNA: TGTGCCAGCAGCCCCGGACAGGTGGTAACAGATACGCAGTATTTT. The rearrangement uses TRBV7-3 and TRBJ2-3, with TRBD1 identical over 7 bases. Germline CDR1 is SGHTA and CDR2 is FQGTGA. CDR3 length: 15 residues. V was pared by 5 bases and J by 3 bases, with 8 bases of the junction left unmatched.